This T cell receptor (beta chain) is drawn from a study of cytomegalovirus exposure and HLA in healthy donors. This clone was recorded a few times. Its target is unknown. Study-wide findings and caveats: Later on, a genetic analysis was performed. It linked a missense variant in DCLRE1C with V- and J-gene trimming of TCR beta.

The PCR contained 60 Vbeta and 13 Jbeta primers. Original analysis: An analysis performed later counted around 86 million unique TCR beta chains (roughly 11 million of them shared). Measured with immunoSEQ multiplex PCR; TCRdb has only the in-frame clones, and not every one. V and J calls plus clone size are reproduced from that table; the DNA served to infer D and trimming. The table lists over 55,000 clones, less than 85% of them singletons. The sample comprised PBMCs. The source is a woman between 45 and 65 years old in good health and CMV-seropositive.

In DNA, the CDR3 is TGTGCCAGCTCACCCGTTGAGACTGTCACAGATACGCAGTATTTT. Protein sequence: CASSPVETVTDTQYF. The V and J genes are TRBV18 and TRBJ2-3, with no clear D. The CDR3 length is 15 residues. CDR1 and CDR2 (germline): KGHSH, LQKENI. V gave up 3 bases and J gave up 2 bases, with 12 bases separating them.